Shown below are 8 T cell receptor beta chains from a single sample sequenced in a study of cytomegalovirus exposure and HLA in healthy donors. In the PCR, 60 Vbeta and 13 Jbeta primers were used. Libraries were prepared by immunoSEQ multiplex PCR; TCRdb keeps only in-frame clonotypes and omits some of them. Of roughly 110,000 clones in the sample, 82% were seen once. The specimen was PBMCs. The receptor source for this set is a man under 40 in good health and CMV-seropositive.

This chain uses TRBV28 with TRBJ2-7, with D possibly matching TRBD2 (6 bases). Germline V lookup: CDR1 MDHEN, CDR2 SYDVKM. The CDR3 spans 15 residues. Trimming took 2 bases from V and 4 from J, leaving 15 bases between them. The CDR3 loop is CASSLGGAQPYEQYF. Written as DNA, the CDR3 is TGTGCCAGCAGTTTAGGCGGGGCGCAGCCGTACGAGCAGTACTTC.

This rearrangement joins TRBV30 to TRBJ2-1; the D gene is possibly TRBD1 (7 bases). Germline V lookup: CDR1 GTSNPN, CDR2 SVGIG (reference sequence). This CDR3 region has 12 residues. V lost 3 bases, J lost 6 bases, and 9 bases lay in between. The CDR3 sequence: CAWRQGGNEQFF. The CDR3 coding sequence is TGTGCCTGGAGGCAGGGGGGCAATGAGCAGTTCTTC.

J is TRBJ1-1 and V is TRBV6-5; TRBD1 matches at 8 bases. Losses at the gene ends were 6 bases for V and 11 bases for J; bases not matched to a gene: 17. Germline V lookup: CDR1 MNHEY, CDR2 SVGAGI. The CDR3 sequence is 15 residues long. The CDR3 DNA sequence: TGTGCCAGCAGACAAAGGACAGGGAAGGGCTTACGTGCTTTCTTT. As protein: CASRQRTGKGLRAFF.

This clone was seen only once. V usage is TRBV19 and J usage is TRBJ1-1, with 7 bases matching TRBD1. CDR1 and CDR2 (germline): LNHDA, SQIVND (reference sequence). This CDR3 has 16 residues. J was trimmed by 4 bases and V by 1 base; bases with no gene match: 9. The CDR3 sequence: CASSIVPTGWVTEAFF. CDR3 in DNA: TGTGCCAGTAGTATAGTTCCGACAGGGTGGGTCACTGAAGCTTTCTTT.

The V call is TRBV14, the J call TRBJ2-1; TRBD2 agrees at 10 bases. The CDR3 length is 17 residues. Germline V CDR1 and CDR2: SGHDN, FVKESK. With V trimmed by 2 bases and J by 2 bases, 6 bases remained unmatched. This chain's CDR3 is CASSQFSGGAPYNEQFF. DNA of the CDR3: TGTGCCAGCAGCCAATTCAGCGGGGGGGCCCCCTACAATGAGCAGTTCTTC.

V usage is TRBV2 and J usage is TRBJ2-5; D is possibly TRBD2 (6 bases). The CDR3 is 13 amino acids. The germline V gene encodes CDR1 SNHLY and CDR2 FYNNEI. Trimming left V 8 bases short and J 5 bases short, with 15 bases between. CDR3 coding DNA: TGTGCCAGCCAAGGAGGGTGGAGCGAGACCCAGTACTTC. Translated: CASQGGWSETQYF.

The V gene is TRBV9, the J gene TRBJ2-1, with 7 positions matching TRBD2. Germline V CDR1 and CDR2: SGDLS, YYNGEE. V trimming: 4 bases; J trimming: 5 bases; junction bases outside the gene matches: 9. The CDR3 runs 15 residues. The CDR3 bases are TGTGCCAGCAGCAGAACGGGGGGAGGGCACAATGAGCAGTTCTTC. Translating gives CASSRTGGGHNEQFF.

The chain has TRBV7-6 and TRBJ2-1, with 7 bases matching TRBD2. Losses at the gene ends were 5 bases for V and 10 bases for J; bases not matched to a gene: 8. CDR3 length equals 13 residues. Germline CDR1 is SGHVS and CDR2 is FNYEAQ. The CDR3 coding sequence is TGTGCCAGCAGCCGGGCGGGGGACGGGGAGCAGTTCTTC. Amino acid sequence: CASSRAGDGEQFF.